This T cell receptor beta chain was retrieved from a study of CD8 T cells in ankylosing spondylitis. Trimming pared 2 bases from V and 3 bases from J, leaving 7 bases between. The CDR3 is made up of 12 amino acids. The V gene's germline CDR1 is DFQATT and CDR2 SNEGSKA (reference sequence). TCRdb reprocessed the 5' RACE reads via MiXCR and lists one record per CDR3 protein. The sample consists of 100,000 to 150,000 distinct CDR3 sequences, 9.3% of them appearing once. This clonotype has ten or more counts. The chain combines TRBV20-1 with TRBJ2-5; no reliable D call. The sample consisted of blood, either unsorted or a sorted T cell fraction (not recorded which). The receptor was derived from a male donor with ankylosing spondylitis or in good health (not recorded which). The CDR3 nucleotides read TGCAGTGCTAGACTCGTGGAAGAGACCCAGTACTTC. Translation gives CSARLVEETQYF.